These T cell receptor beta chains were read from a single sample in a study of shared clonotypes between healthy human individuals. Profiled with immunoSEQ multiplex PCR; TCRdb holds only in-frame clones, not every one. Of millions of clones listed, 85% to 95% are singletons. Sequenced input: naive CD8+ T cells from PBMCs. The receptors were gathered from a man between 18 and 35 years old in good health. Some clones in this sample may be carry-over from other donors' samples. The CDR3 runs from the conserved cysteine through the conserved F or W. The D gene is left open where the match is weak. Size tells how often a clone was seen (once, few, many) or the class of an expanded clone, and some rows leave it out.

v_call: TRBV7-9; j_call: TRBJ2-7; clone_size: NA; d_call: NA; cdr3_aa: CASSFPFKAEQYF; cdr3_nt: TGTGCCAGCAGCTTTCCTTTCAAGGCGGAGCAGTACTTC
v_call: TRBV27; j_call: TRBJ2-7; clone_size: NA; d_call: TRBD1; cdr3_aa: CASSLQGAGYEQYF; cdr3_nt: TGTGCCAGCAGTTTACAGGGGGCAGGTTACGAGCAGTACTTC
v_call: TRBV27; j_call: TRBJ1-1; clone_size: NA; d_call: NA; cdr3_aa: CASSWTGGRTEAFF; cdr3_nt: TGTGCCAGCAGTTGGACGGGAGGGCGGACTGAAGCTTTCTTT
v_call: TRBV9; j_call: TRBJ2-1; clone_size: NA; d_call: NA; cdr3_aa: CASSGRDGFYNEQFF; cdr3_nt: TGTGCCAGCAGCGGGAGGGACGGATTCTACAATGAGCAGTTCTTC
v_call: TRBV5-1; j_call: TRBJ2-6; clone_size: NA; d_call: NA; cdr3_aa: CASSVAGPGANVLTF; cdr3_nt: TGCGCCAGCAGTGTTGCGGGTCCTGGGGCCAACGTCCTGACTTTC
v_call: TRBV9; j_call: TRBJ2-7; clone_size: NA; d_call: NA; cdr3_aa: CASSEGPGPTYEQYF; cdr3_nt: TGTGCCAGCAGCGAGGGGCCGGGACCGACCTACGAGCAGTACTTC
v_call: TRBV13; j_call: TRBJ2-3; clone_size: once; d_call: NA; cdr3_aa: CASSLELHTQYF; cdr3_nt: TGTGCCAGCAGCTTAGAACTGCATACGCAGTATTTT
v_call: TRBV27; j_call: TRBJ1-1; clone_size: NA; d_call: NA; cdr3_aa: CASSLWGVMNTEAFF; cdr3_nt: TGTGCCAGCAGTTTATGGGGAGTTATGAACACTGAAGCTTTCTTT
v_call: TRBV4-3; j_call: TRBJ2-6; clone_size: NA; d_call: NA; cdr3_aa: CASSQEWGHSSGANVLTF; cdr3_nt: TGCGCCAGCAGCCAAGAGTGGGGACACAGCTCTGGGGCCAACGTCCTGACTTTC
v_call: TRBV6-4; j_call: TRBJ2-7; clone_size: NA; d_call: NA; cdr3_aa: CASSDRQGFNEQYF; cdr3_nt: TGTGCCAGCAGTGACAGGCAGGGTTTCAACGAGCAGTACTTC
v_call: TRBV11-2; j_call: TRBJ2-7; clone_size: NA; d_call: NA; cdr3_aa: CASSLPLYEQYF; cdr3_nt: TGTGCCAGCAGCTTACCCCTTTACGAGCAGTACTTC
v_call: TRBV28; j_call: TRBJ2-7; clone_size: NA; d_call: NA; cdr3_aa: CASSPLGYEQYF; cdr3_nt: TGTGCCAGCAGTCCCCTCGGCTACGAGCAGTACTTC
v_call: TRBV7-8; j_call: TRBJ1-1; clone_size: NA; d_call: NA; cdr3_aa: CASSSRGQNTEAFF; cdr3_nt: TGTGCCAGCAGCAGCCGGGGGCAGAACACTGAAGCTTTCTTT
v_call: TRBV9; j_call: TRBJ1-3; clone_size: NA; d_call: NA; cdr3_aa: CASSVASGDGNTIYF; cdr3_nt: TGTGCCAGCAGCGTAGCTTCAGGCGACGGAAACACCATATATTTT
v_call: TRBV9; j_call: TRBJ2-3; clone_size: NA; d_call: TRBD2; cdr3_aa: CASSASGSEADTQYF; cdr3_nt: TGTGCCAGCAGCGCTAGCGGGAGTGAAGCAGATACGCAGTATTTT
v_call: TRBV14; j_call: TRBJ2-7; clone_size: NA; d_call: NA; cdr3_aa: CASSQDRNTYEQYF; cdr3_nt: TGTGCCAGCAGCCAAGACAGGAACACCTACGAGCAGTACTTC
v_call: TRBV27; j_call: TRBJ1-5; clone_size: once; d_call: NA; cdr3_aa: CASSLEGRSNQPQHF; cdr3_nt: TGTGCCAGCAGTTTGGAGGGGAGAAGCAATCAGCCCCAGCATTTT
v_call: TRBV21-1; j_call: TRBJ2-5; clone_size: NA; d_call: NA; cdr3_aa: CASSPQNRGRGTQYF; cdr3_nt: TGTGCCAGCAGCCCCCAAAACAGGGGTCGTGGGACCCAGTACTTC
v_call: TRBV13; j_call: TRBJ2-5; clone_size: NA; d_call: TRBD1; cdr3_aa: CASSATGVGETQYF; cdr3_nt: TGTGCCAGCAGCGCAACAGGGGTGGGAGAGACCCAGTACTTC
v_call: TRBV19; j_call: TRBJ1-4; clone_size: NA; d_call: NA; cdr3_aa: CASSMDPPGVANEKLFF; cdr3_nt: TGTGCCAGTAGTATGGACCCCCCGGGGGTGGCTAATGAAAAACTGTTTTTT
v_call: TRBV27; j_call: TRBJ1-4; clone_size: NA; d_call: TRBD1; cdr3_aa: CASTVTGGNEKLFF; cdr3_nt: TGTGCCAGCACCGTAACAGGGGGCAATGAAAAACTGTTTTTT
v_call: TRBV28; j_call: TRBJ2-1; clone_size: NA; d_call: TRBD1; cdr3_aa: CASSFWGQGDEQFF; cdr3_nt: TGTGCCAGCAGTTTCTGGGGACAGGGCGATGAGCAGTTCTTC
v_call: TRBV19; j_call: TRBJ2-7; clone_size: NA; d_call: NA; cdr3_aa: CASSMSADRPSYEQYF; cdr3_nt: TGTGCCAGTAGTATGTCAGCCGACAGGCCCTCCTACGAGCAGTACTTC
v_call: TRBV28; j_call: TRBJ2-7; clone_size: once; d_call: TRBD1; cdr3_aa: CASSSRRTGGWEQYF; cdr3_nt: TGTGCCAGCAGTTCTCGAAGGACAGGGGGCTGGGAGCAGTACTTC
v_call: TRBV27; j_call: TRBJ1-2; clone_size: NA; d_call: TRBD1; cdr3_aa: CASSLGKGAVRYGYTF; cdr3_nt: TGTGCCAGCAGTTTAGGTAAGGGGGCTGTAAGGTATGGCTACACCTTC
v_call: TRBV9; j_call: TRBJ2-7; clone_size: NA; d_call: NA; cdr3_aa: CASSVSTETYEQYF; cdr3_nt: TGTGCCAGCAGCGTATCGACCGAAACCTACGAGCAGTACTTC
v_call: TRBV11-3; j_call: TRBJ2-7; clone_size: NA; d_call: NA; cdr3_aa: CASSLGASYEQYF; cdr3_nt: TGTGCCAGCAGCCTTGGGGCTTCCTACGAGCAGTACTTC
v_call: TRBV28; j_call: TRBJ2-7; clone_size: NA; d_call: NA; cdr3_aa: CASSLGSWYEQYF; cdr3_nt: TGTGCCAGCAGTTTAGGGAGTTGGTACGAGCAGTACTTC
v_call: TRBV30; j_call: TRBJ2-7; clone_size: once; d_call: NA; cdr3_aa: CAWSERQPYEQYF; cdr3_nt: TGTGCCTGGAGTGAGCGCCAGCCCTACGAGCAGTACTTC
v_call: TRBV30; j_call: TRBJ2-1; clone_size: NA; d_call: NA; cdr3_aa: CAWSMEGIEQFF; cdr3_nt: TGTGCCTGGAGTATGGAAGGAATTGAGCAGTTCTTC
v_call: TRBV10-3; j_call: TRBJ1-2; clone_size: NA; d_call: NA; cdr3_aa: CAITGSDNGYTF; cdr3_nt: TGTGCCATCACAGGGTCAGACAATGGCTACACCTTC
v_call: TRBV28; j_call: TRBJ2-1; clone_size: NA; d_call: NA; cdr3_aa: CASRYSAALYNEQFF; cdr3_nt: TGTGCCAGCAGGTACTCTGCGGCTCTCTACAATGAGCAGTTCTTC
v_call: TRBV15; j_call: TRBJ2-6; clone_size: NA; d_call: NA; cdr3_aa: CATSGEGDVSGANVLTF; cdr3_nt: TGTGCCACCAGCGGGGAAGGAGATGTTTCTGGGGCCAACGTCCTGACTTTC
v_call: TRBV30; j_call: TRBJ2-7; clone_size: NA; d_call: TRBD1; cdr3_aa: CAWSDDRAYEQYF; cdr3_nt: TGTGCCTGGAGTGACGACAGGGCCTACGAGCAGTACTTC
v_call: TRBV9; j_call: TRBJ1-2; clone_size: NA; d_call: NA; cdr3_aa: CASSASHRDTNYGYTF; cdr3_nt: TGTGCCAGCAGCGCAAGTCACAGGGATACTAACTATGGCTACACCTTC
v_call: TRBV27; j_call: TRBJ1-5; clone_size: few; d_call: NA; cdr3_aa: CASSLGGLSNQPQHF; cdr3_nt: TGTGCCAGCAGTTTGGGGGGCTTAAGCAATCAGCCCCAGCATTTT
v_call: TRBV13; j_call: TRBJ2-1; clone_size: NA; d_call: TRBD2; cdr3_aa: CASSLAAGGPSEQFF; cdr3_nt: TGTGCCAGCAGCTTAGCAGCGGGAGGGCCTTCCGAGCAGTTCTTC
v_call: TRBV2; j_call: TRBJ2-1; clone_size: NA; d_call: NA; cdr3_aa: CASTGTSYNEQFF; cdr3_nt: TGTGCCAGCACCGGGACCTCCTACAATGAGCAGTTCTTC
v_call: TRBV6-5; j_call: TRBJ2-7; clone_size: once; d_call: TRBD2; cdr3_aa: CASSYGSGSPYEQYF; cdr3_nt: TGTGCCAGCAGTTACGGTAGCGGGAGTCCCTACGAGCAGTACTTC
v_call: TRBV5-5; j_call: TRBJ2-2; clone_size: NA; d_call: NA; cdr3_aa: CASSLVGEGAGELFF; cdr3_nt: TGTGCCAGCAGCCTTGTTGGGGAAGGCGCCGGGGAGCTGTTTTTT
v_call: TRBV9; j_call: TRBJ2-2; clone_size: once; d_call: NA; cdr3_aa: CASSVGRGTSNTGELFF; cdr3_nt: TGTGCCAGCAGCGTGGGGAGGGGGACCTCGAACACCGGGGAGCTGTTTTTT
v_call: TRBV29-1; j_call: TRBJ2-7; clone_size: NA; d_call: NA; cdr3_aa: CSVAGKSYEQYF; cdr3_nt: TGCAGCGTTGCAGGTAAATCCTACGAGCAGTACTTC
v_call: TRBV27; j_call: TRBJ1-5; clone_size: NA; d_call: NA; cdr3_aa: CASSLRDKNQPQHF; cdr3_nt: TGTGCCAGCAGTTTAAGGGACAAAAATCAGCCCCAGCATTTT
v_call: TRBV5-1; j_call: TRBJ2-5; clone_size: NA; d_call: NA; cdr3_aa: CASSLVGGRETQYF; cdr3_nt: TGCGCCAGCAGCTTGGTAGGTGGGAGAGAGACCCAGTACTTC
v_call: TRBV14; j_call: TRBJ2-7; clone_size: NA; d_call: NA; cdr3_aa: CASSQVRQTFYEQYF; cdr3_nt: TGTGCCAGCAGCCAAGTACGACAGACTTTCTACGAGCAGTACTTC
v_call: TRBV9; j_call: TRBJ1-2; clone_size: NA; d_call: TRBD1; cdr3_aa: CASSERQGRNELYGYTF; cdr3_nt: TGTGCCAGCAGCGAAAGACAGGGGCGCAACGAACTCTATGGCTACACCTTC
v_call: TRBV11-2; j_call: TRBJ2-1; clone_size: NA; d_call: NA; cdr3_aa: CASSLVIGASEQFF; cdr3_nt: TGTGCCAGCAGCTTGGTGATTGGCGCCTCTGAGCAGTTCTTC
v_call: TRBV14; j_call: TRBJ1-2; clone_size: NA; d_call: TRBD1; cdr3_aa: CASRQTGDGYTF; cdr3_nt: TGTGCCAGCAGACAAACAGGGGACGGCTACACCTTC
v_call: TRBV9; j_call: TRBJ1-1; clone_size: NA; d_call: NA; cdr3_aa: CASSVGVLGDPEAFF; cdr3_nt: TGTGCCAGCAGCGTAGGGGTGTTAGGGGATCCTGAAGCTTTCTTT
v_call: TRBV19; j_call: TRBJ1-1; clone_size: NA; d_call: NA; cdr3_aa: CASYEGTEAFF; cdr3_nt: TGTGCCAGTTATGAGGGAACTGAAGCTTTCTTT